This paragraph reports one TCR beta chain. What it binds is unknown. It was with 60 Vbeta and 13 Jbeta primers that the PCR ran. Sequencing was performed with immunoSEQ multiplex PCR; in TCRdb, only in-frame clones are kept and a portion is missing. Among 90,000 or so clones, just under 70% were seen once, and the ten largest hold 2.5% to 3%. The CDR3 spans 15 residues. The germline V gene encodes CDR1 SGHNT and CDR2 YYREEE (reference sequence). V was shortened by 1 base and J by 2 bases, with 10 bases between the two germline ends. The sample is drawn from a study of cytomegalovirus exposure and HLA in healthy donors. General study findings and limits: Researchers had no immune exposure information except CMV serostatus available.

Each of the donors was a healthy bone marrow donor. This receptor was identified in a man aged 45-60 years in good health and CMV-seronegative. The sequencing sample was made of PBMCs. The chain employs TRBV5-4 and TRBJ2-1; D perhaps matches TRBD2 (7 bases). The CDR3 protein is CASSLLGGPYNEQFF. CDR3 coding DNA: TGTGCCAGCAGCTTGTTGGGGGGGCCCTACAATGAGCAGTTCTTC.